A single sample gave rise to the 23 T cell receptor beta chains below, sequenced in a study of blood T cell dynamics during melanoma immunotherapy. Documented time point: week 3, after first cycle of checkpoint inhibitor. Generated by immunoSEQ multiplex PCR, the TCRdb table keeps only in-frame clones and is missing some. The top ten clones hold 6.9% of a sample with approximately 11,000 clones, around 87% of them seen once. The sequencing here drew on blood, taken from a patient treated with checkpoint blockade. The receptor set was obtained from a human donor with melanoma.

The DNA of the CDR3 is TGTGCCAGCAGCTTGCCCGGGACAGAGTATGGCTACACCTTC. Its translation is CASSLPGTEYGYTF. The V call is TRBV5-4, the J call TRBJ1-2; TRBD1 agrees at 7 bases. The CDR3 consists of 14 residues. Losses at the gene ends were 1 base for V and 5 bases for J; bases not matched to a gene: 5. Germline CDR1 reads SGHNT; CDR2 reads YYREEE (reference sequence).

The DNA for the CDR3 is TGTGCCACCAGCATGATCGGGGGATCTGGGGAGCAGTACGTC. Amino acids: CATSMIGGSGEQYV. This rearrangement joins TRBV15 to TRBJ2-7, with D possibly being TRBD2 (6 bases). The CDR3 covers 14 residues. Trimming took 4 bases from V and 7 from J, leaving 17 bases between them. Per germline, CDR1 LNHNV and CDR2 YYDKDF (reference sequence).

This clone was recorded a few times. V is TRBV19 and J is TRBJ1-6; TRBD1 might be the D (6 bases). The CDR3 has 17 amino acids. Trimming pared 5 bases from V and 0 bases from J, leaving 14 bases between. The V gene's germline CDR1 is LNHDA and CDR2 SQIVND (reference sequence). The CDR3 is CASSLRDTISYNSPLHF. The CDR3 nucleotides are TGTGCCAGTAGTCTTCGGGACACGATCTCCTATAATTCACCCCTCCACTTT.

The chain combines TRBV19 with TRBJ2-1; 8 positions match TRBD2. The germline gives CDR1 LNHDA, CDR2 SQIVND (reference sequence). The CDR3 contains 14 residues. The J segment lost 9 bases and the V segment lost 5 bases, leaving 9 bases of the junction unmatched. DNA for the CDR3: TGTGCCAGTAGTCCGGGACTAGTAGGGGGTGAGCAGTTCTTC. Its protein is CASSPGLVGGEQFF. Variable domain in full (rest from reference TRBV19 and TRBJ2-1): DGGITQSPKYLFRKEGQNVTLSCEQNLNHDAMYWYRQDPGQGLRLIYYSQIVNDFQKGDIAEGYSVSREKKESFPLTVTSAQKNPTAFYLCASSPGLVGGEQFFGPGTRLTVL.

The chain carries TRBV7-9 and TRBJ2-6; 8 nucleotides agree with TRBD1. Germline V gene data show CDR1 as SEHNR and CDR2 as FQNEAQ (reference sequence). The CDR3 is 18 residues long. J gave up 2 bases and V 5 bases, and 11 bases lay outside the gene matches. For the CDR3, the DNA is TGTGCCAGCAGCCCTTGGGACAGGTTAGGGGCTGGGGCCAACGTCCTGACTTTC. It codes for CASSPWDRLGAGANVLTF. The variable domain in full, completed from reference TRBV7-9 and TRBJ2-6, reads DTGVSQNPRHKITKRGQNVTFRCDPISEHNRLYWYRQTLGQGPEFLTYFQNEAQLEKSRLLSDRFSAERPKGSFSTLEIQRTEQGDSAMYLCASSPWDRLGAGANVLTFGAGSRLTVL.

This rearrangement joins TRBV30 to TRBJ1-2; 10 nucleotides line up with TRBD1. CDR1 is GTSNPN and CDR2 is SVGIG in the germline V gene (reference sequence). The CDR3 spans 14 residues. With 5 bases clipped from V and 7 bases from J, the junction kept 10 bases outside the gene matches. CDR3 nucleotides: TGTGCCTGGCATATGGGACAGGGGAGTGGTGGCTACACCTTC. This codes for CAWHMGQGSGGYTF.

The chain employs TRBV19 and TRBJ1-1; TRBD1 matches 12 bases. This CDR3 is 17 amino acids long. The J segment lost 0 bases and the V segment lost 5 bases, leaving 7 bases of the junction unmatched. Germline assignment: CDR1 LNHDA and CDR2 SQIVND (reference sequence). CDR3 DNA sequence: TGTGCCAGTAGTTTCCGGGACAGGGGGCGAATGAACACTGAAGCTTTCTTT. Residues: CASSFRDRGRMNTEAFF. Full variable domain (missing parts from reference TRBV19 and TRBJ1-1): DGGITQSPKYLFRKEGQNVTLSCEQNLNHDAMYWYRQDPGQGLRLIYYSQIVNDFQKGDIAEGYSVSREKKESFPLTVTSAQKNPTAFYLCASSFRDRGRMNTEAFFGQGTRLTVV.

This rearrangement joins TRBV10-3 to TRBJ1-1; 10 bases match TRBD1. Germline values: CDR1 ENHRY, CDR2 SYGVKD. The CDR3 length is 15 residues. The J segment lost 4 bases and the V segment lost 6 bases, leaving 8 bases of the junction unmatched. The CDR3 spells CAIRGTGVSGTEAFF. The DNA of the CDR3 is TGTGCCATCAGGGGGACAGGGGTATCGGGCACTGAAGCTTTCTTT.

This clone was seen once. The gene calls are TRBV5-6 and TRBJ2-7; D is possibly TRBD1 (6 bases). The V end lost 2 bases, the J end lost 7 bases, and 28 bases lay between the germline ends. Germline V gene sequence: CDR1 SGHDT, CDR2 YYEEEE. The CDR3 totals 18 residues. The CDR3 region is CASSLYGFTAQKGGEQYV. The CDR3 DNA is TGTGCCAGCAGCTTATACGGGTTTACAGCCCAGAAAGGGGGTGAGCAGTACGTC.

The V and J genes are TRBV2 and TRBJ2-5; tentative D call: TRBD1 (5 bases). The germline CDR1 and CDR2 sequences are SNHLY and FYNNEI. V was cut by 3 bases and J by 1 base, with 9 bases left in between. This CDR3 is 14 amino acids long. As DNA, the CDR3 is TGTGCCAGCAGTGAGTCCAGGGTCCAAGAGACCCAGTACTTC. Its protein product is CASSESRVQETQYF.

This clone counts as medium-sized (0.01 to 0.1%). The CDR3 sequence: CATSRGDGGSYEQYF. The CDR3 bases are TGTGCCACCAGCAGAGGGGACGGTGGGTCCTACGAGCAGTACTTC. This chain links TRBV15 with TRBJ2-7, with D perhaps TRBD1 or TRBD2 (5 bases each). The CDR3 runs to 15 residues. V was clipped by 1 base and J by 1 base, with 11 bases between them. In germline, CDR1 is LNHNV, CDR2 YYDKDF (reference sequence).

V gene TRBV11-3 combines with J gene TRBJ2-1; 9 bases agree with TRBD1. V lost 3 bases and J lost 6; bases outside the gene matches: 6. The CDR3 sequence is 15 residues long. Germline V CDR1 and CDR2: SGHNT, YENEEA. The CDR3 nucleotides are TGTGCCAGCAGCTTGGGACAGGGAGGATTCAATGAGCAGTTCTTC. Translated: CASSLGQGGFNEQFF.

Details on this clone: A junction end diverges from the germline sequence, so it may reflect a read error. The V and J genes are TRBV7-2 and TRBJ1-1, with TRBD1 identical over 8 bases. The germline V gene encodes CDR1 SGHTA and CDR2 FQGNSA. CDR3 length: 13 amino acids. CDR3 coding DNA: TGTGCCAGCATCTTAACAGGGGGCACTGAAGCTTTCTTT. Translating it yields CASILTGGTEAFF.

The chain combines TRBV14 with TRBJ1-1, with D perhaps matching TRBD1 (6 bases). This CDR3 comprises 16 residues. Trimming took off 4 bases at V and 0 bases at J, with 15 bases between the two ends. The germline CDR1 and CDR2 sequences are SGHDN and FVKESK. The CDR3 DNA reads as TGTGCCAGCAGCCGGTTCATACAGGGCCTGAACACTGAAGCTTTCTTT. Translating it yields CASSRFIQGLNTEAFF.

Only one count was recorded for this clone. The chain employs TRBV11-2 and TRBJ2-5, with D possibly matching TRBD2 (5 bases). The CDR3 extends over 14 amino acids. The V gene lost 0 bases and the J gene lost 3 bases, with 8 bases spanning the gap. Germline V gene data show CDR1 as SGHAT and CDR2 as FQNNGV. Written as DNA, the CDR3 is TGTGCCAGCAGCTTAGAGAGGGTGGAAGAGACCCAGTACTTC. Encoded protein: CASSLERVEETQYF.

The chain is built from TRBV5-4 and TRBJ2-2, with D possibly matching TRBD1 (6 bases). CDR3 size: 17 residues. Germline V gene lookup returns CDR1 SGHNT and CDR2 YYREEE (reference sequence). The ends were cut back, 4 bases at V and 4 bases at J, with 20 bases in the middle. Here the CDR3 DNA reads TGTGCCAGCAGCCCCGGTCGGCAGGGGAGAGGCACCGGGGAGCTGTTTTTT. Its translation is CASSPGRQGRGTGELFF.

The chain couples TRBV10-3 to TRBJ1-1, with D uncertain. Per germline, CDR1 ENHRY and CDR2 SYGVKD. The V and J ends lost 1 base and 1 base respectively, with 10 bases between them. This CDR3 region has 15 residues. This CDR3 is CAISELAVANTEAFF. In nucleotides, the CDR3 is TGTGCCATCAGTGAGTTAGCTGTAGCGAACACTGAAGCTTTCTTT.

This sequence joins TRBV27 and TRBJ2-7; TRBD1 is a possible D gene (5 bases). V lost 8 bases, J lost 1 base, and 12 bases lay in between. Per the germline V gene, CDR1 is MNHEY and CDR2 is SMNVEV (reference sequence). This CDR3 is built from 13 residues. The CDR3 loop is CASGLGASYEQYF. CDR3 sequence (DNA): TGTGCCAGCGGCTTAGGGGCATCCTACGAGCAGTACTTC.

This chain joins TRBV5-1 and TRBJ2-1, with 7 bases fitting TRBD2. V shed 3 bases and J 5 bases; nucleotides not matched to a gene: 5. Germline values: CDR1 SGHRS, CDR2 YFSETQ. This CDR3 is 14 amino acids long. CDR3 sequence: CASSSGGGHNEQFF. The CDR3 DNA sequence: TGCGCCAGCAGCTCGGGCGGGGGTCACAATGAGCAGTTCTTC.

The rearrangement links TRBV11-2 to TRBJ2-7; D is unclear. Germline CDR1 SGHAT, CDR2 FQNNGV. The CDR3 contains 15 residues. V dropped 0 bases and J dropped 2 bases, with 11 bases sitting between them. The CDR3: CASSLDLNGPYEQYV. CDR3 nucleotide sequence: TGTGCCAGCAGCTTAGATTTGAACGGTCCCTACGAGCAGTACGTC.

This clone was detected only once. This chain links TRBV4-3 with TRBJ1-3; D is uncertain. Deletions cut 0 bases from V and 0 bases from J, with 9 bases between. Germline V gives CDR1 LGHNA, CDR2 YSLEER. The CDR3 length is 16 residues. The CDR3 sequence is CASSQETGNSGNTIYF. As DNA, the CDR3 is TGCGCCAGCAGCCAAGAAACGGGGAACTCTGGAAACACCATATATTTT.

V gene TRBV7-9 combines with J gene TRBJ2-3, with D hard to call. Germline V CDR1 and CDR2: SEHNR, FQNEAQ (reference sequence). Trimming stripped 5 bases from V and 1 base from J, with 7 bases between. The CDR3 loop spans 13 amino acids. CDR3 region: CASSPTGTDTQYF. The DNA for the CDR3 is TGTGCCAGCAGCCCCACAGGCACAGATACGCAGTATTTT.

J is TRBJ2-7 and V is TRBV2; 12 bases align to TRBD1. The germline gives CDR1 SNHLY, CDR2 FYNNEI. The CDR3 runs 15 residues. Trimming cost V 0 bases and J 6 bases; bases outside gene matches: 3. The CDR3 reads CASSEAGQGAGEQYV. The CDR3 coding sequence is TGTGCCAGCAGTGAAGCGGGACAGGGGGCTGGCGAGCAGTACGTC.